Listed below are T cell receptor beta chains from one sample, sequenced in a study of early stage breast cancer tumors. Clones were sequenced by immunoSEQ multiplex PCR, and TCRdb holds only the in-frame ones, with some missing. The table lists around 25,000 clones, roughly two thirds of them singletons. Sequencing was performed on breast tumor tissue. The receptor set was obtained from a person between 60 and 70 years old with breast cancer. Both conserved end residues are trimmed from each CDR3. The D gene is left open where the match is weak. Size is stated for part of the rows, as once, few or many counts, or as a class when the clone is expanded.

d_call,clone_size,j_call,v_call,cdr3_aa
TRBD2,.,TRBJ2-3,TRBV30,AWSSAGAPDTQY
.,.,TRBJ2-1,TRBV30,AWTGTVAANEQF
.,few,TRBJ2-7,TRBV19,ASSSLPSYEQY
.,once,TRBJ1-2,TRBV28,ASSPPGDGYT
.,.,TRBJ2-3,TRBV5-6,ASSFPLMQAQY
TRBD1,once,TRBJ1-5,TRBV28,ASSVGTGVNQPQH
TRBD1,.,TRBJ1-5,TRBV19,ASRLDREMRQPQH
TRBD2,.,TRBJ2-1,TRBV9,ASTRTRSDEQF
.,.,TRBJ2-7,TRBV29-1,SVETGTEQY
.,.,TRBJ2-3,TRBV18,ASSPPSGASTDTQY
TRBD1,once,TRBJ1-4,TRBV28,ASSLWTGDATNEKLF
TRBD2,.,TRBJ2-2,TRBV9,ASSVGGLAGVGTGELF
TRBD1,.,TRBJ2-2,TRBV19,ASRQGASTGELF
TRBD1,few,TRBJ1-2,TRBV20-1,SATGGNGYT
TRBD1,.,TRBJ1-2,TRBV13,ASSSLGTGGGYGYT
TRBD1,once,TRBJ1-5,TRBV25-1,ASRGSDRGGGSNQPQH
.,.,TRBJ2-3,TRBV2,ASSILQNRLVPPTDTQY
TRBD2,.,TRBJ2-7,TRBV4-3,ASSQGPGTTGEQY
.,few,TRBJ2-7,TRBV5-4,ASSVAAVYEQY
TRBD2,.,TRBJ2-3,TRBV28,ASSSGLAFDTQY
.,.,TRBJ2-7,TRBV1,TSSRARRTSGGLYEQY
TRBD1,once,TRBJ2-7,TRBV7-2,ASTPDSGQRFEQY
TRBD2,few,TRBJ2-1,TRBV7-3,ASGASGLPNEQF
.,.,TRBJ1-2,TRBV6-5,ASTRPGSFYGYT